Each of the 18 T cell receptor beta chains below was sequenced from the same sample in a study of shared T cell receptors in the human thymus. Clones were sequenced by immunoSEQ multiplex PCR, and TCRdb holds only the in-frame ones, with some missing. The table lists hundreds of thousands of clones, roughly 86% of them singletons. This sample was shared with a second study, whose subject was human thymus T cells.

Sequencing was done on a sample of thymocytes. The receptors here all came from a boy in the first two years of life with a congenital heart defect.

The chain joins TRBV30 to TRBJ2-2, with 7 bases matching TRBD2. Germline-derived CDR1 and CDR2 are GTSNPN and SVGIG (reference sequence). This CDR3 is 16 amino acids long. V gave up 8 bases and J gave up 6 bases; unmatched junction bases: 18. In nucleotides, the CDR3 is TGTGCCATCCAAGAAAGGACTAGGATTAACGCCGGGGAGCTGTTTTTT. This sequence encodes CAIQERTRINAGELFF.

The V call is TRBV7-2, the J call TRBJ2-2; 11 bases map to TRBD2. This CDR3 has 17 residues. V shed 5 bases and J 1 base; nucleotides not matched to a gene: 6. Germline loops: CDR1 SGHTA, CDR2 FQGNSA. CDR3 DNA: TGTGCCAGCAGCCGCCCCGGGACTAGCGGGAACACCGGGGAGCTGTTTTTT. This codes for CASSRPGTSGNTGELFF.

This clone appeared once. J is TRBJ1-4 and V is TRBV15; 12 positions match TRBD1. The CDR3 has 20 residues. The germline CDR1 and CDR2 sequences are LNHNV and YYDKDF (reference sequence). V shed 4 bases and J 0 bases; nucleotides not matched to a gene: 12. In nucleotides, the CDR3 is TGTGCCACCAGCACAAGGACAACCGGGACAGGGGGCCCAACTAATGAAAAACTGTTTTTT. It specifies CATSTRTTGTGGPTNEKLFF.

This clone was observed a handful of times. This chain uses TRBV14 with TRBJ2-5, with 11 bases that match TRBD2. Germline V lookup: CDR1 SGHDN, CDR2 FVKESK. CDR3 size: 20 residues. Germline trimming cut 3 bases from V and 5 bases from J; bases unmatched to any gene: 20. CDR3 loop: CASSQETRTSGRPVMETQYF. CDR3 bases: TGTGCCAGCAGCCAGGAAACCCGGACTAGCGGGCGACCTGTTATGGAGACCCAGTACTTC.

V is TRBV13 and J is TRBJ2-1, with D maybe TRBD2 (5 bases). Trimming cost V 5 bases and J 0 bases, with 8 bases left between them. This CDR3 spans 14 amino acids. Germline values: CDR1 PRHDT, CDR2 FYEKMQ (reference sequence). The CDR3 DNA is TGTGCCAGCAGCCACGGGATCTCCTACAATGAGCAGTTCTTC. Amino acid sequence: CASSHGISYNEQFF.

The chain recombines TRBV5-6 with TRBJ2-7; tentative D call: TRBD2 (6 bases). In germline, CDR1 is SGHDT, CDR2 YYEEEE. V was cut by 4 bases and J by 5 bases, with 13 bases left in between. The CDR3 totals 13 residues. This CDR3 reads CASSGGYPHEQYF. The DNA of the CDR3 is TGTGCCAGCAGCGGGGGGTACCCCCACGAGCAGTACTTC.

The V gene is TRBV10-3, the J gene TRBJ2-7; 7 nucleotides match TRBD1. Germline V gene data show CDR1 as ENHRY and CDR2 as SYGVKD. After removal of 2 bases from V and 7 bases from J, the junction contained 8 bases not matched to a gene. This CDR3 region has 14 residues. In DNA, the CDR3 is TGTGCCATCAGTGAGCGCACAGGGGAGTGGGAGCAGTACTTC. Its translation is CAISERTGEWEQYF.

This chain joins TRBV6-5 and TRBJ2-7, with TRBD1 matching over 9 bases. CDR1 is MNHEY, CDR2 SVGAGI, per germline. This CDR3 has 14 residues. V was pared by 6 bases and J by 2 bases, with 5 bases of the junction left unmatched. The CDR3 sequence: CASRGRTGAYEQYF. CDR3 bases: TGTGCCAGCAGGGGGAGGACAGGGGCCTACGAGCAGTACTTC.

The rearrangement joins TRBV5-6 to TRBJ2-7; possibly TRBD2 for D (5 bases). The V end lost 0 bases, the J end lost 13 bases, and 14 bases lay between the germline ends. In germline, CDR1 is SGHDT, CDR2 YYEEEE. The CDR3 spans 12 residues. The CDR3 reads CASSLGRGAGYF. The CDR3 region has the DNA TGTGCCAGCAGCTTGGGTCGGGGAGCAGGATACTTC.

The V call is TRBV28, the J call TRBJ1-1, with a weak D call TRBD1 (5 bases). This CDR3 is built from 16 residues. Germline V gene data show CDR1 as MDHEN and CDR2 as SYDVKM. Trimming cost V 1 base and J 1 base, with 13 bases left between them. CDR3 region: CASSLSPGQGNTEAFF. For the CDR3, the DNA is TGTGCCAGCAGTTTATCTCCCGGGCAGGGGAACACTGAAGCTTTCTTT.

J is TRBJ2-5 and V is TRBV11-2; D is undetermined. The V end lost 6 bases, the J end lost 4 bases, and 15 bases lay between the germline ends. This CDR3 spans 14 amino acids. Germline V gives CDR1 SGHAT, CDR2 FQNNGV. The CDR3 region has the DNA TGTGCCAGCAGTCCTAGGAGCTTCTTAGAGACCCAGTACTTC. This encodes CASSPRSFLETQYF.

The gene calls are TRBV7-8 and TRBJ2-3; 14 bases fit TRBD2. Germline values: CDR1 SGHVS, CDR2 FQNEAQ. V shed 5 bases, J shed 4 bases, and the junction held 5 bases outside the gene matches. The CDR3 has 16 amino acids. The CDR3 nucleotides are TGTGCCAGCAGCCCTGGGACTAGCGGGAGTTCAGATACGCAGTATTTT. This sequence encodes CASSPGTSGSSDTQYF.

The chain has TRBV21-1 and TRBJ2-3; TRBD2 is the table's D call and was not checked against the DNA. TRBV21-1 corresponds to a pseudogene. This CDR3 contains 16 residues. The CDR3 region is CASTLNKRGRTDTQYF. DNA for the CDR3: TGTGCCAGCACCCTGAACAAGCGGGGGCGCACAGATACGCAGTATTTT.

The V gene is TRBV29-1, the J gene TRBJ2-7, with D unclear. V lost 0 bases and J 2 bases, leaving 11 bases between the germline ends. Germline CDR1 is SQVTM and CDR2 is ANQGSEA. The CDR3 has 14 amino acids. The DNA for the CDR3 is TGCAGCGTTGAAGACTCCCCAAGCACCTACGAGCAGTACTTC. Its translation is CSVEDSPSTYEQYF.

This chain joins TRBV2 and TRBJ1-3, with TRBD1 as a possible D gene (5 bases). The V gene's germline CDR1 is SNHLY and CDR2 FYNNEI. The V gene lost 6 bases and the J gene lost 0 bases, with 12 bases spanning the gap. This CDR3 region has 15 residues. CDR3 sequence reads: CASREDTRSGNTIYF. CDR3 bases: TGTGCCAGCAGAGAGGACACACGCTCTGGAAACACCATATATTTT.

On this clone itself: One end of the junction is discordant with germline, which a read error may explain. The chain is built from TRBV7-7 and TRBJ2-2, with 9 bases identical to TRBD1. The germline V gene encodes CDR1 SSHAT and CDR2 FNYEAQ (reference sequence). This CDR3 is 17 amino acids long. CDR3 coding DNA: TGTGCTAGCAGCCGCGATCGGGACAGGGTGTCGTCCGGGGAGCTGTTTTTT. Residues: CASSRDRDRVSSGELFF.

J is TRBJ2-7 and V is TRBV28; 14 bases fit TRBD2. The germline gives CDR1 MDHEN, CDR2 SYDVKM. The CDR3 extends over 17 amino acids. The V segment lost 3 bases and the J segment 6 bases; nucleotides outside the gene matches: 10. The CDR3 sequence is CASSLTGLAGVHSEQYF. The DNA for the CDR3 is TGTGCCAGCAGTTTGACGGGACTAGCGGGAGTTCATTCCGAGCAGTACTTC.

The J gene is TRBJ2-5, the V gene TRBV30; TRBD2 aligns across 10 bases. The junction had 20 bases not matched to a gene; V was cut back by 5 bases and J by 5 bases. The germline V gene encodes CDR1 GTSNPN and CDR2 SVGIG (reference sequence). The length of the CDR3 is 18 residues. CDR3 coding DNA: TGTGCCTGGGGAGGAGCGGGACTAGCGCATCTCCTGGGGGAGACCCAGTACTTC. Protein sequence: CAWGGAGLAHLLGETQYF. The full variable domain, with the rest looked up from reference TRBV30 and TRBJ2-5, is SQTIHQWPATLVQPVGSPLSLECTVEGTSNPNLYWYRQAAGRGLQLLFYSVGIGQISSEVPQNLSASRPQDRQFILSSKKLLLSDSGFYLCAWGGAGLAHLLGETQYFGPGTRLLVL.